This TCR beta chain stems from a study of T cell responses to AZD1222 COVID-19 vaccine. Sequencing used immunoSEQ multiplex PCR; TCRdb keeps in-frame clones, though not all of them. The sample consists of 150,000 or so clones, 92% of them appearing once. The ends lost 6 bases at V and 4 bases at J; junction bases unmatched: 13. CDR1 MNHEY and CDR2 SMNVEV come from the germline V gene (reference sequence). This CDR3 is built from 16 residues. The J gene is TRBJ1-1, the V gene TRBV27; 8 bases fit TRBD1. This specimen consisted of peripheral blood, obtained 28 days after the second AZD1222 dose. This TCR derives from an adult who received the AZD1222 COVID-19 vaccine. The chain's CDR3 is CASRPTGAGASTEAFF. The CDR3 DNA is TGTGCCAGCAGACCGACAGGGGCAGGAGCGAGCACTGAAGCTTTCTTT.